The present entry profiles one T cell receptor (beta chain) with its context. With 0 bases removed from V and 3 bases from J, the gap between germline ends came to 9 bases. Germline CDR1 SNHLY, CDR2 FYNNEI. The CDR3 has 14 residues. Under the authors' procedure: Estimation of nucleated cell counts relied on the amplification of reference gene primers. This table comes from immunoSEQ multiplex PCR, and its TCRdb copy is limited to in-frame clones, with some not included. V, J and clone size reflect that table, while D and trimming were determined from the DNA. This sample has fewer than 350,000 clones, with about 90% found just once. Adults between about 18 and 89 years of age took part from about two dozen US areas. These data are taken from a study of blood T cell repertoires in COVID-19. Overall study context: COVID-19 samples collected from the United States, Italy and Spain covered acute and convalescent phases. PBMCs, B-cell-depleted T cells, or T cells provided the cDNA or gDNA that made up the material.

This clonotype was sampled from a woman under 40 with acute COVID-19. The source material was PBMCs or T cells enriched from blood (not recorded which). The chain is built from TRBV2 and TRBJ2-7, with a possible D match to TRBD2 (5 bases). CDR3 DNA: TGTGCCAGCAGTGAAGCGGGAGTCATCTACGAGCAGTACTTC. Translated: CASSEAGVIYEQYF.